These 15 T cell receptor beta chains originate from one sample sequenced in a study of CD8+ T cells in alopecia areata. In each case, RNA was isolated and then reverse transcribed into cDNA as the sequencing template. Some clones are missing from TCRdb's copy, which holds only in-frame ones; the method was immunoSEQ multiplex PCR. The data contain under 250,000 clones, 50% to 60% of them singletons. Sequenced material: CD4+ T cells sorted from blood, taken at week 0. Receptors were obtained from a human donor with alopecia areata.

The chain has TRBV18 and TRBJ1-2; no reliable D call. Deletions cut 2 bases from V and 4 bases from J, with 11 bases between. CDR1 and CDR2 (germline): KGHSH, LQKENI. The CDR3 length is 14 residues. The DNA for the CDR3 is TGTGCCAGCTCACCAACGGGAACCGTCTATGGCTACACCTTC. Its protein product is CASSPTGTVYGYTF.

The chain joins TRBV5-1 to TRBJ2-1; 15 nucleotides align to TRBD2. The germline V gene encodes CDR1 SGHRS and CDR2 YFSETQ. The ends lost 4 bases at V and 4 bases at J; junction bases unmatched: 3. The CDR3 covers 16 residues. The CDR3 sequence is CASSTGLAGGYNEQFF. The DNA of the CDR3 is TGCGCCAGCAGCACGGGACTAGCGGGAGGTTACAATGAGCAGTTCTTC.

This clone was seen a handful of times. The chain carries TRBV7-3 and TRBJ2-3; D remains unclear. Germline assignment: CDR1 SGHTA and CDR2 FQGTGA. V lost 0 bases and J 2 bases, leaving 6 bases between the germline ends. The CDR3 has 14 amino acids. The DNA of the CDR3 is TGTGCCAGCAGCTTAACTCCAGTCACAGATACGCAGTATTTT. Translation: CASSLTPVTDTQYF.

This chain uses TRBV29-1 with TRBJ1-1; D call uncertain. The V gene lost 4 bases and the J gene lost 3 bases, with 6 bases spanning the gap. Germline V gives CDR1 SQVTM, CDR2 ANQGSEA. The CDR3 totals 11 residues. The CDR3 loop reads CSVAGDTEAFF. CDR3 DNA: TGCAGCGTTGCCGGGGACACTGAAGCTTTCTTT. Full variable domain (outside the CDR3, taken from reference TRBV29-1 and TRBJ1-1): SAVISQKPSRDICQRGTSLTIQCQVDSQVTMMFWYRQQPGQSLTLIATANQGSEATYESGFVIDKFPISRPNLTFSTLTVSNMSPEDSSIYLCSVAGDTEAFFGQGTRLTVV.

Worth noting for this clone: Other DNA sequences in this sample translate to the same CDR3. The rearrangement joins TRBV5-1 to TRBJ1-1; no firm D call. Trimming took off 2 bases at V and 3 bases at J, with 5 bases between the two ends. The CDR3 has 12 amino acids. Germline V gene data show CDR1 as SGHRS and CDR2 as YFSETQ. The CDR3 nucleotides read TGCGCCAGCAGCTTTGGCGACACTGAAGCTTTCTTT. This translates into CASSFGDTEAFF.

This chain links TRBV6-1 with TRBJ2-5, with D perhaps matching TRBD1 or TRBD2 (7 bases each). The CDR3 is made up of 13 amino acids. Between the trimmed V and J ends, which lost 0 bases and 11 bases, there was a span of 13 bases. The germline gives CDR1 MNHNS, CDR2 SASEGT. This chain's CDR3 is CASSEAQGREQYF. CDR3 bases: TGTGCCAGCAGTGAAGCACAGGGGAGGGAGCAGTACTTC.

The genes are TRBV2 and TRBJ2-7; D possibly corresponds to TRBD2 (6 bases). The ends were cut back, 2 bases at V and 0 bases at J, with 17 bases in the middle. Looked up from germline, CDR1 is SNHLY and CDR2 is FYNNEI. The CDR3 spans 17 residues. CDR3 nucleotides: TGTGCCAGCAGTGAACGAGGGAGCGGGCTTAGCTCCTACGAGCAGTACTTC. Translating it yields CASSERGSGLSSYEQYF.

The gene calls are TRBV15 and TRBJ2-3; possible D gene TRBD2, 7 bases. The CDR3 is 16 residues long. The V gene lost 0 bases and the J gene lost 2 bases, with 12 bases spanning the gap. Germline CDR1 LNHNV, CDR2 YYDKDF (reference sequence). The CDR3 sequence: CATSRDAGANTDTQYF. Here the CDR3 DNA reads TGTGCCACCAGCAGAGATGCGGGGGCCAACACAGATACGCAGTATTTT. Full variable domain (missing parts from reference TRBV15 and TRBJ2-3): DAMVIQNPRYQVTQFGKPVTLSCSQTLNHNVMYWYQQKSSQAPKLLFHYYDKDFNNEADTPDNFQSRRPNTSFCFLDIRSPGLGDTAMYLCATSRDAGANTDTQYFGPGTRLTVL.

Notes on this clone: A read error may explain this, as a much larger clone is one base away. CDR3 in amino acids: CASSRDRNTEAFF. The DNA of the CDR3 is TGTGCCAGCAGTCGGGACAGGAACACTGAAGCTTTCTTT. This sequence joins TRBV25-1 and TRBJ1-1, with 7 bases aligning to TRBD1. The CDR3 is made up of 13 amino acids. V lost 5 bases and J lost 1; bases outside the gene matches: 1. CDR1 MGHDK and CDR2 SYGVNS come from the germline V gene. Combining the CDR3 with reference TRBV25-1 and TRBJ1-1 gives the whole variable domain EADIYQTPRYLVIGTGKKITLECSQTMGHDKMYWYQQDPGMELHLIHYSYGVNSTEKGDLSSESTVSRIRTEHFPLTLESARPSHTSQYLCASSRDRNTEAFFGQGTRLTVV.

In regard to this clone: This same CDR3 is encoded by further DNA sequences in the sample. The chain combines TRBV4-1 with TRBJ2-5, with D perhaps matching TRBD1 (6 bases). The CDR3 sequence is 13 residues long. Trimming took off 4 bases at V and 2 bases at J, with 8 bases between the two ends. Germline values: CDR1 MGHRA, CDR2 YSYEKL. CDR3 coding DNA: TGCGCCAGCAGCCTAGGGACACAAGAGACCCAGTACTTC. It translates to CASSLGTQETQYF.

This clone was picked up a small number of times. This CDR3 is CSVVTGTDTQYF. In nucleotides, the CDR3 is TGCAGCGTTGTGACGGGGACAGATACGCAGTATTTT. The V gene is TRBV29-1, the J gene TRBJ2-3; D might be TRBD2 (5 bases). This CDR3 region has 12 residues. Germline lookup yields CDR1 SQVTM and CDR2 ANQGSEA. Between the trimmed V and J ends, which lost 4 bases and 3 bases, there was a span of 8 bases.

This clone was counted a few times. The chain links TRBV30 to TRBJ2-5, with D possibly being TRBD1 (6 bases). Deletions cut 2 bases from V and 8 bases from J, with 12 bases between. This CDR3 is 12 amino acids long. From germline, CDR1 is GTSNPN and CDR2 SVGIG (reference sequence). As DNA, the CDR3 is TGTGCCTGGAGTTCGACAGGAGCCACCCAGTACTTC. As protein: CAWSSTGATQYF. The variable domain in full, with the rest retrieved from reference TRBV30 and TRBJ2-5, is SQTIHQWPATLVQPVGSPLSLECTVEGTSNPNLYWYRQAAGRGLQLLFYSVGIGQISSEVPQNLSASRPQDRQFILSSKKLLLSDSGFYLCAWSSTGATQYFGPGTRLLVL.

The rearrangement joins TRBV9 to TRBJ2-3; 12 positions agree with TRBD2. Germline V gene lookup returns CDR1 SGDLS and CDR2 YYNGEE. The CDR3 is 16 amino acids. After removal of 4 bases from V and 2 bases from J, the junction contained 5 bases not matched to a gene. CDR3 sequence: CASSPRTSGATDTQYF. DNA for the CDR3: TGTGCCAGCAGCCCCCGGACTAGCGGGGCCACAGATACGCAGTATTTT.

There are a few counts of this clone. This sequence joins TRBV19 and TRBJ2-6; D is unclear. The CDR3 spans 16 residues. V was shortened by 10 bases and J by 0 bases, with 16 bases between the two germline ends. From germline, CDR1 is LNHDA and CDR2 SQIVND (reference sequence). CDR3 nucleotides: TGTGCCACCGGCCTCGGACCGCCCTCTGGGGCCAACGTCCTGACTTTC. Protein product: CATGLGPPSGANVLTF.

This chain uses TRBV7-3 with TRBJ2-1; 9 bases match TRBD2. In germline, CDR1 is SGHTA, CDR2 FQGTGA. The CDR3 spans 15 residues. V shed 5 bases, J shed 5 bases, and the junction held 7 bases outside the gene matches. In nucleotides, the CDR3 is TGTGCCAGCAGCCCTGATGGACTAGCGAACAATGAGCAGTTCTTC. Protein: CASSPDGLANNEQFF. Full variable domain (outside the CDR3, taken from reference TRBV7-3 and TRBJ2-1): GAGVSQTPSNKVTEKGKYVELRCDPISGHTALYWYRQSLGQGPEFLIYFQGTGAADDSGLPNDRFFAVRPEGSVSTLKIQRTERGDSAVYLCASSPDGLANNEQFFGPGTRLTVL.